This is a list of T cell receptor beta chains from one sample in a study of T-cell memory formation after mild COVID-19. TCRdb ran MiXCR on the 5' RACE reads and lists one entry per CDR3 protein. The table has about 190,000 distinct CDR3 sequences, about 18% seen once. Sequenced: PBMCs or a T cell subset sorted from them (not recorded which). The receptors come from an adult woman who had mild COVID-19 (a few samples of this study predate the infection). Cell type and time point are not known. CDR3s include the opening cysteine and the closing phenylalanine or tryptophan. Each record gives: J gene, clone size, D gene, V gene, CDR3 protein, CDR3 DNA. The D gene is left open where the match is weak. Rows give clone size only sometimes, using once, few, many, or a class for an expanded clone.

TRBJ1-2 | few | NA | TRBV24-1 | CATSGVEDGYTF | TGTGCCACCAGTGGCGTGGAGGATGGCTACACCTTC
TRBJ1-1 | few | NA | TRBV4-1 | CASSQAGSGNTEAFF | TGCGCCAGCAGCCAAGCCGGGAGCGGGAACACTGAAGCTTTCTTT
TRBJ2-1 | many | NA | TRBV6-2/TRBV6-3 | CASSDQGYNEQFF | TGTGCCAGCAGTGACCAAGGGTACAATGAGCAGTTCTTC
TRBJ2-3 | NA | NA | TRBV10-3 | CAISGLTDTQYF | TGTGCCATCAGTGGCTTAACAGATACGCAGTATTTT
TRBJ2-7 | NA | NA | TRBV7-7 | CASSPSGGSYEQYF | TGTGCTAGCAGCCCCTCTGGCGGGTCCTACGAGCAGTACTTC
TRBJ1-1 | NA | NA | TRBV18 | CASSPQTEMNTEAFF | TGTGCCAGCTCACCGCAAACAGAAATGAACACTGAAGCTTTCTTT
TRBJ2-7 | NA | NA | TRBV6-5 | CASSDPGSYRSSYEQYF | TGTGCCAGCAGTGACCCGGGGTCGTACCGGAGCTCCTACGAGCAGTACTTC
TRBJ2-3 | few | NA | TRBV7-2 | CASSHGPTDTQYF | TGTGCCAGCAGCCACGGCCCCACAGATACGCAGTATTTT
TRBJ2-5 | few | NA | TRBV7-3 | CASSLRGELETQYF | TGTGCCAGCAGCTTAAGGGGGGAGTTGGAGACCCAGTACTTC
TRBJ1-1 | few | NA | TRBV27 | CASSRDLLMNTEAFF | TGTGCCAGCAGTCGGGACCTTCTTATGAACACTGAAGCTTTCTTT
TRBJ2-2 | NA | NA | TRBV30 | CACRGANTGELFF | TGTGCCTGCAGGGGGGCAAACACCGGGGAGCTGTTTTTT
TRBJ1-5 | few | TRBD1 | TRBV15 | CATSATGAQPQHF | TGTGCCACCAGCGCGACAGGGGCACAGCCCCAGCATTTT
TRBJ2-1 | NA | NA | TRBV25-1 | CASSEPLVGSASSYNEQFF | TGTGCCAGCAGTGAACCGCTGGTCGGTAGCGCGAGCTCCTACAATGAGCAGTTCTTC
TRBJ2-5 | NA | NA | TRBV7-2 | CASSLFPGNQETQYF | TGTGCCAGCAGCTTATTTCCGGGCAACCAAGAGACCCAGTACTTC
TRBJ1-3 | NA | NA | TRBV7-2 | CASSPDWGSGNTIYF | TGTGCCAGCAGCCCGGATTGGGGTTCTGGAAACACCATATATTTT
TRBJ1-5 | NA | NA | TRBV24-1 | CATSEGGSRSNQPQHF | TGTGCCACCAGTGAAGGGGGAAGCCGGAGCAATCAGCCCCAGCATTTT
TRBJ1-5 | NA | NA | TRBV7-2 | CASSFDSSNQHQHF | TGTGCCAGCAGCTTCGACAGTAGCAATCAGCACCAGCATTTT
TRBJ2-3 | NA | NA | TRBV19 | CASTPRGRLTVSTDTQYF | TGTGCCAGTACACCAAGGGGGAGGCTAACCGTCAGCACAGATACGCAGTATTTT
TRBJ2-7 | few | NA | TRBV4-2 | CASSRGQKMGEQYF | TGTGCCAGCAGCCGAGGACAAAAAATGGGCGAGCAGTACTTC
TRBJ2-1 | few | TRBD1 | TRBV9 | CASSVEGTGGQFF | TGTGCCAGCAGCGTAGAAGGGACAGGGGGGCAGTTCTTC
TRBJ2-6 | NA | NA | TRBV12-3/TRBV12-4 | CASSSQGAPGANVLTF | TGTGCCAGCAGTTCCCAGGGAGCGCCTGGGGCCAACGTCCTGACTTTC
TRBJ2-1 | few | TRBD2 | TRBV7-3 | CASSLTGTRSDEQFF | TGTGCCAGCAGCTTAACTGGGACTAGATCGGATGAGCAGTTCTTC
TRBJ1-5 | few | NA | TRBV6-2/TRBV6-3 | CASNPDTSNQPQHF | TGTGCCAGCAACCCGGACACGTCAAATCAGCCCCAGCATTTT
TRBJ2-3 | few | TRBD1 | TRBV5-1 | CASPVGTGTTDTQYF | TGCGCCAGCCCCGTCGGGACAGGGACCACAGATACGCAGTATTTT
TRBJ1-6 | many | NA | TRBV9 | CASSPLIKYNSPLHF | TGTGCCAGCAGCCCCCTCATTAAGTATAATTCACCCCTCCACTTT
TRBJ2-2 | NA | NA | TRBV7-9 | CASSLSPGANTGELFF | TGTGCCAGCAGCCTTTCGCCAGGGGCGAACACCGGGGAGCTGTTTTTT